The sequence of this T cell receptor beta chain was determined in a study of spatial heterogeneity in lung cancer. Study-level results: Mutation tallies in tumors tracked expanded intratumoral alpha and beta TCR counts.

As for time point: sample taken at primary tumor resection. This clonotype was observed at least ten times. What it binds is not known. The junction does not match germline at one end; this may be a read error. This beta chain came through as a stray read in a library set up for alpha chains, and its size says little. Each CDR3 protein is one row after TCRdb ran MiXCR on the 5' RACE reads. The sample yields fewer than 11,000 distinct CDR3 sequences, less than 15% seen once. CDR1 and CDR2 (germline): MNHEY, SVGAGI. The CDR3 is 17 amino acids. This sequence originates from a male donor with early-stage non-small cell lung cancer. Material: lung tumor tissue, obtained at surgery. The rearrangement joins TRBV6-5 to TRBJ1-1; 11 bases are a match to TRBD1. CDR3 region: CASSYSRTGGRNAEAFF. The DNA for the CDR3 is TGTGCCAGCAGTTACTCTCGGACAGGGGGCAGGAACGCTGAAGCTTTCTTT.